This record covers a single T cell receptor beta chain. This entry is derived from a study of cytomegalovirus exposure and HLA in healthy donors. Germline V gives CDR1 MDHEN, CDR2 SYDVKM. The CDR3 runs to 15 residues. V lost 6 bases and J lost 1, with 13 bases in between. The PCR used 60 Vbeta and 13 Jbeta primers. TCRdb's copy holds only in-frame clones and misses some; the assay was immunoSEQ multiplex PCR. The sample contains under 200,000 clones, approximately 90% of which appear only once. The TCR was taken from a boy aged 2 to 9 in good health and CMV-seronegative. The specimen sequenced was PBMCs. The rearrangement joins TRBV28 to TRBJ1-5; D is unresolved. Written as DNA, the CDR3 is TGTGCCAGCAGCCGAGTATACTTCAGCAATCAGCCCCAGCATTTT. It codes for CASSRVYFSNQPQHF.